What follows describes a single TCR beta chain. No antigen is known for it. It was autoimmune disease history or systemic immunosuppression that excluded patients. This sample is drawn from a study of OX40 agonist ivuxolimab in advanced cancers. General study points: Researchers did not establish what antigens the expanded peripheral T cells target. At doses 0.1 to 3.0 mg/kg, CD4+ and CD8+ clones expanded.

The CDR3 is made up of 17 amino acids. CDR1 and CDR2 from the germline V gene are MNHNS and SASEGT. J gave up 0 bases and V 1 base, and 5 bases lay outside the gene matches. The data were produced by immunoSEQ multiplex PCR, yet TCRdb's version contains in-frame clones alone and is incomplete. Here the sample spans 55,000 to 75,000 clones, 91% being singletons. The TCR was taken from an adult with an advanced solid tumor such as melanoma, head and neck, liver or kidney cancer. The rearrangement links TRBV6-1 to TRBJ2-1; 8 bases match TRBD2. The sample was CD4+ or CD8+ T cells sorted from blood, taken in a trial of the OX40 agonist ivuxolimab. The CDR3 spells CASSEELAEYSYNEQFF. The DNA for the CDR3 is TGTGCCAGCAGTGAAGAACTAGCGGAGTACTCCTACAATGAGCAGTTCTTC.